This TCR beta chain was retrieved from a study of T cells in Graves' hyperthyroidism and ophthalmopathy. Researchers amplified the TCR beta CDR3 regions from RNA transcripts. First-round RT-PCR of the TCR CDR3 relied on the HTBI primer set. From the multiplex PCR reads, TCRdb called clonotypes with MiXCR, one entry per CDR3 protein. The sample carries hundreds of thousands of distinct CDR3 sequences, roughly 13% recorded once. Extraction of PBMCs used roughly 9.4 ml of fresh peripheral blood. This clonotype was seen many times. The antigen is not known. The germline gives CDR1 SEHNR, CDR2 FQNEAQ (reference sequence). The CDR3 sequence is 16 residues long. V gave up 5 bases and J gave up 2 bases; unmatched junction bases: 10. Notes on the study in general: Model-based prediction identified ophthalmopathy a median roughly 5.9 months prior to its onset.

The rearrangement uses TRBV7-9 and TRBJ2-3, with TRBD1 identical over 7 bases. Sequencing was done on a sample of blood. This clonotype was sampled from a woman younger than 45 with Graves' hyperthyroidism that later progressed to Graves' ophthalmopathy. The CDR3 loop reads CASSRDVGQTTDTQYF. The DNA for the CDR3 is TGTGCCAGCAGCCGTGATGTGGGACAGACCACAGATACGCAGTATTTT.